Shown below are 2 T cell receptor beta chains from a single sample sequenced in a study of cytomegalovirus exposure and HLA in healthy donors. Clones were sequenced by immunoSEQ multiplex PCR, and TCRdb holds only the in-frame ones, with some missing. The data contain some 220,000 clones, over 80% of them singletons. The specimen was PBMCs. The receptors shown here come from a woman under 30 in good health and CMV-seronegative.

The CDR3 DNA reads as TGTGCCAGCAGCCGCGATCCTCCGGGCCAGCATTTT. The encoded protein is CASSRDPPGQHF. J is TRBJ1-5 and V is TRBV6-5; D call uncertain. With 6 bases removed from V and 12 bases from J, the gap between germline ends came to 15 bases. Per the germline V gene, CDR1 is MNHEY and CDR2 is SVGAGI. The CDR3 is made up of 12 amino acids.

This sequence joins TRBV5-4 and TRBJ1-4, with no clear D. Looked up from germline, CDR1 is SGHNT and CDR2 is YYREEE (reference sequence). The length of the CDR3 is 16 residues. The ends were cut back, 5 bases at V and 7 bases at J, with 21 bases in the middle. CDR3 in amino acids: CASRNEGGDNPEKLFF. CDR3 bases: TGTGCCAGCAGAAATGAGGGCGGGGATAACCCTGAAAAACTGTTTTTT.